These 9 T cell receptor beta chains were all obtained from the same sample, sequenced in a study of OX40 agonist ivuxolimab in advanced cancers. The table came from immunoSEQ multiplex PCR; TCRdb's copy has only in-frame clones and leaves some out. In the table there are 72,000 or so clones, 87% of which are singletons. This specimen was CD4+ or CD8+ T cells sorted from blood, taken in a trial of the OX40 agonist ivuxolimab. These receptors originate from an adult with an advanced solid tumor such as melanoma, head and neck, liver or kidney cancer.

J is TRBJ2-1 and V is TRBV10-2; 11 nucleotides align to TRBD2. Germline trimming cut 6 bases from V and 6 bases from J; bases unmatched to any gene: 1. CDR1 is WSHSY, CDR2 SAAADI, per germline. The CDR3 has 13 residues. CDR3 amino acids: CASRTSGTNEQFF. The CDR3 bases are TGCGCCAGCAGGACTAGCGGGACCAATGAGCAGTTCTTC.

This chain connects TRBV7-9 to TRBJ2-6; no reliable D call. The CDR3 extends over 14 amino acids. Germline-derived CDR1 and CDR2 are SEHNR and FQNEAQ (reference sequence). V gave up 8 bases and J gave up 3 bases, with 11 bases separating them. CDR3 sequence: CASGGWGGANVLTF. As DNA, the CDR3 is TGTGCCAGCGGCGGATGGGGTGGGGCCAACGTCCTGACTTTC.

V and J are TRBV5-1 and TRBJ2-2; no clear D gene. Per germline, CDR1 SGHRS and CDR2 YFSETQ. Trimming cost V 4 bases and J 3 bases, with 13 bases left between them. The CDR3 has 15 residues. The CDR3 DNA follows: TGCGCCAGCAGCGGTCCGCCTAGAGACACCGGGGAGCTGTTTTTT. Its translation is CASSGPPRDTGELFF. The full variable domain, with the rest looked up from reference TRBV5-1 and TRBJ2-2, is KAGVTQTPRYLIKTRGQQVTLSCSPISGHRSVSWYQQTPGQGLQFLFEYFSETQRNKGNFPGRFSGRQFSNSRSEMNVSTLELGDSALYLCASSGPPRDTGELFFGEGSRLTVL.

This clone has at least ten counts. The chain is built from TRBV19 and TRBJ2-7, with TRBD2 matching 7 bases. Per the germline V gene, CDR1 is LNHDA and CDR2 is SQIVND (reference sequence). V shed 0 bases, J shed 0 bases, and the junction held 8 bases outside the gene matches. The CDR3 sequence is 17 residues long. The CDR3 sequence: CASSIDFSGTSSYEQYF. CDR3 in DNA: TGTGCCAGTAGTATAGACTTCAGCGGGACGAGCTCCTACGAGCAGTACTTC.

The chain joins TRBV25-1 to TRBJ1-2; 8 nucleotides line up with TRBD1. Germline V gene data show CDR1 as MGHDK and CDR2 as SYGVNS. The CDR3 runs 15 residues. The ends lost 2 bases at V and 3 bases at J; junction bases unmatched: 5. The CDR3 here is CASSEGTGKYYGYTF. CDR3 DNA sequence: TGTGCCAGCAGTGAAGGGACAGGAAAATACTATGGCTACACCTTC.

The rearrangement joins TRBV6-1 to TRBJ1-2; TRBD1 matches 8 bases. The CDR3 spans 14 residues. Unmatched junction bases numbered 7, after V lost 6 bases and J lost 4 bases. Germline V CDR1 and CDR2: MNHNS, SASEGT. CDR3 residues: CASRAGQASYGYTF. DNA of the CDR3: TGTGCCAGCAGGGCGGGACAGGCATCCTATGGCTACACCTTC.

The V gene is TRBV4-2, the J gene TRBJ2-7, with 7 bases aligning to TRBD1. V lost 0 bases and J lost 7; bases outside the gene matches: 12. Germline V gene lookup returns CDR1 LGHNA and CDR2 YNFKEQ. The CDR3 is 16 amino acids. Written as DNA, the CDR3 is TGTGCCAGCAGCCAAGATTCCGGGACAGCACAAGGGGAGCAGTACTTC. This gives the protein CASSQDSGTAQGEQYF.

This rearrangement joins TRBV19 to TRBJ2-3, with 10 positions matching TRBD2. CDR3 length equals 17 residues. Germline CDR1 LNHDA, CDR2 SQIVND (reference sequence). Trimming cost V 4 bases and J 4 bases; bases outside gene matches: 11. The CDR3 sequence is CASSKPSGRTAADTQYF. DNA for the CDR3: TGTGCCAGTAGTAAGCCTAGCGGGAGAACGGCGGCAGATACGCAGTATTTT.

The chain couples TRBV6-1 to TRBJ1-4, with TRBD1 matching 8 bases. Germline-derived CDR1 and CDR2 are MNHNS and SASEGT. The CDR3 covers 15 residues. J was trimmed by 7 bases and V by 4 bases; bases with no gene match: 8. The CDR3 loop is CASSGRKTGAEKLFF. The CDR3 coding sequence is TGTGCCAGCAGTGGGCGGAAGACAGGGGCTGAAAAACTGTTTTTT.